The source of this T cell receptor (beta chain) is a study of PD-L1 blockade in urothelial cancer. Background on the study: Analyzed time points were 3 weeks (second dose) and 6 weeks after therapy began. Findings and limits, study-wide: Patients who had durable benefit saw their tumor-associated blood clones expand more at 3 weeks. Lower than median blood TCR clonality before treatment predicted better survival.

Generated by immunoSEQ multiplex PCR, the TCRdb table keeps only in-frame clones and is missing some. The sample holds roughly 110,000 clones, 75% to 95% seen once. Time point in this sample: peripheral blood 6 weeks after treatment start. Details on this clone: Its cognate antigen is unknown.

The germline V and J ends were trimmed by 4 bases and 7 bases, with 11 bases remaining between them. CDR1 is SGHTA, CDR2 FQGNSA, per germline. The CDR3 has 13 residues. The sequencing here drew on PBMCs, taken around atezolizumab (anti-PD-L1) treatment. V gene TRBV7-2 combines with J gene TRBJ2-1; possible D gene TRBD1, 5 bases. This receptor was obtained from a man aged 60 to 69 with urothelial cancer. The CDR3 nucleotides are TGTGCCAGCAGCTCTGAAAGGGGAAATGAGCAGTTCTTC. Translating it yields CASSSERGNEQFF. The whole variable domain, remainder taken from reference TRBV7-2 and TRBJ2-1, is GAGVSQSPSNKVTEKGKDVELRCDPISGHTALYWYRQSLGQGLEFLIYFQGNSAPDKSGLPSDRFSAERTGGSVSTLTIQRTQQEDSAVYLCASSSERGNEQFFGPGTRLTVL.